This T cell receptor beta chain was profiled in a study of T cell repertoires in cytomegalovirus infection. Study-level background: Both a matching HLA type and CMV infection were indicated by public TCR beta signatures.

Worth noting for this clonotype: The antigen is unknown.

Study-level results: The cumulative frequency of public TCR beta families identified carriers of CMV plus the relevant HLA. HLA-C-restricted CMV-specific TCR beta clonotypes prevailed in the ex vivo response.

TCRdb independently ran MiXCR on the reads; one entry per CDR3 protein. The sample lists 150,000 to 200,000 distinct CDR3 sequences, about 28% occurring once. Sequenced material: PBMCs. The sequence was obtained from a human donor in good health (CMV status not recorded). Some clones in this sample may be carry-over from other donors' samples.

For the CDR3, the DNA is TGCGCCAGCAGTGAGGGACAGCTCAATCAGCCCCAGCATTTT. Protein: CASSEGQLNQPQHF. This chain joins TRBV10-2 and TRBJ1-5; possible D gene TRBD1, 6 bases. The germline gives CDR1 WSHSY, CDR2 SAAADI. V lost 2 bases and J 3 bases, leaving 8 bases between the germline ends. The length of the CDR3 is 14 residues.